What follows is one T cell receptor beta chain and its context. Its antigen is still unknown. The study tagged each TCR cDNA molecule with a unique molecular identifier. One entry per CDR3 protein, called by TCRdb with MiXCR from the 5' RACE reads. The table has about 14,000 distinct CDR3 sequences, about a tenth seen once; the top ten hold about 28%. This sample's time point: sample taken at primary tumor resection. Sequencing was performed on whole RNA extracted from tumor and nontumor lung tissue, or from frozen PBMC, and the material was left unsorted. The donors comprised some 78 untreated early-stage non-small cell lung cancer patients. The entry originates in a study of spatial heterogeneity in lung cancer. Study background: Raw sequencing reads included, on average, more than eight appearances of each unique TCR and UMI combination.

There are 16 residues in the CDR3. V was clipped by 0 bases and J by 2 bases, with 14 bases between them. Overall study results and limits: The study found ubiquitous expanded tumor TCRs in blood more at resection than follow-up.

Material: PBMCs, obtained at surgery. The clonotype comes from a male donor with early-stage non-small cell lung cancer. This chain connects TRBV23-1 to TRBJ2-7; maybe TRBD1 (5 bases). TRBV23-1 belongs to the ORF category, with a function that is uncertain. Here the CDR3 DNA reads TGCGCCAGCAGTCAATCGCACTCCAGGGCCCCCTACGAGCAGTACTTC. It encodes CASSQSHSRAPYEQYF.